One sample yielded the 15 T cell receptor beta chains listed below, sequenced in a study of T cell responses to AZD1222 COVID-19 vaccine. Here immunoSEQ multiplex PCR was the method, and the copy in TCRdb shows in-frame clones only, minus some. Of 150,000 to 200,000 clones in the sample, 92% were seen once. This specimen was peripheral blood, taken 28 days after the second AZD1222 dose. These receptors originate from an adult who received the AZD1222 COVID-19 vaccine.

The chain employs TRBV6-5 and TRBJ2-7; no clear D. V lost 0 bases, J lost 4 bases, and 16 bases lay in between. CDR1 is MNHEY, CDR2 SVGAGI, per germline. The CDR3 loop spans 16 amino acids. In DNA, the CDR3 is TGTGCCAGCAGTTACTCGTCCGTATTCGATAAGTACGAGCAGTACTTC. Translation gives CASSYSSVFDKYEQYF.

This chain links TRBV25-1 with TRBJ1-6, with D possibly matching TRBD1 (5 bases). Trimming left V 9 bases short and J 5 bases short, with 17 bases between. The CDR3 is 15 amino acids. Germline CDR1 MGHDK, CDR2 SYGVNS. CDR3 region: CARREGEGNNSPLHF. In DNA form, the CDR3 reads TGTGCCAGGCGGGAGGGTGAGGGGAATAATTCACCCCTCCACTTT. The full variable domain, rest sourced from reference TRBV25-1 and TRBJ1-6, is EADIYQTPRYLVIGTGKKITLECSQTMGHDKMYWYQQDPGMELHLIHYSYGVNSTEKGDLSSESTVSRIRTEHFPLTLESARPSHTSQYLCARREGEGNNSPLHFGNGTRLTVT.

This chain joins TRBV18 and TRBJ2-3; 13 bases match TRBD2. The CDR3 loop spans 15 amino acids. Trimming removed 3 bases from V and 7 bases from J; junction bases left unmatched: 4. The V gene's germline CDR1 is KGHSH and CDR2 LQKENI. In DNA, the CDR3 is TGTGCCAGCTCACCCACTAGCGGGGGGGCCTATACGCAGTATTTT. This codes for CASSPTSGGAYTQYF.

The chain carries TRBV10-3 and TRBJ2-1; 9 bases agree with TRBD2. The CDR3 is 14 residues long. In germline, CDR1 is ENHRY, CDR2 SYGVKD. The trim removed 8 bases at V and 3 bases at J, leaving 5 bases unmatched. CDR3 loop: CAIEGGGGYNEQFF. The DNA for the CDR3 is TGTGCCATCGAAGGCGGGGGGGGCTACAATGAGCAGTTCTTC.

This chain joins TRBV4-1 and TRBJ1-5, with 8 positions matching TRBD1. With V trimmed by 4 bases and J by 3 bases, 11 bases remained unmatched. This CDR3 region has 17 residues. Per germline, CDR1 MGHRA and CDR2 YSYEKL. The CDR3 sequence is CASSLRTGQGSNQPQHF. The CDR3 region has the DNA TGCGCCAGCAGCCTACGGACAGGGCAGGGGTCCAATCAGCCCCAGCATTTT.

The chain combines TRBV10-2 with TRBJ2-1; TRBD2 might be the D (6 bases). This CDR3 contains 14 residues. Trimming took 7 bases from V and 7 from J, leaving 17 bases between them. Germline V CDR1 and CDR2: WSHSY, SAAADI. The CDR3 sequence is CASNPTSKLNEQFF. The CDR3 DNA reads as TGCGCCAGCAATCCGACTAGTAAATTAAATGAGCAGTTCTTC.

This chain connects TRBV24-1 to TRBJ2-3; the D is unclear. Germline V gives CDR1 KGHDR, CDR2 SFDVKD. Trimming cost V 1 base and J 8 bases, with 6 bases left between them. The CDR3 covers 12 residues. The CDR3 is CATSDFRGTQYF. As DNA, the CDR3 is TGTGCCACCAGTGATTTCAGAGGTACGCAGTATTTT.

V gene TRBV7-6 combines with J gene TRBJ2-3, with D perhaps TRBD2 (5 bases). Trimming left V 1 base short and J 3 bases short, with 5 bases between. Per germline, CDR1 SGHVS and CDR2 FNYEAQ. This CDR3 spans 13 amino acids. CDR3 bases: TGTGCCAGCAGCTTAGGCGGGACAGATACGCAGTATTTT. Protein product: CASSLGGTDTQYF.

The chain carries TRBV19 and TRBJ2-7; no definite D call. There are 14 residues in the CDR3. Trimming took 6 bases from V and 4 from J, leaving 16 bases between them. Germline CDR1 reads LNHDA; CDR2 reads SQIVND (reference sequence). The CDR3 spells CASSNRVGPYEQYF. CDR3 coding DNA: TGTGCCAGTAGCAATAGGGTGGGTCCATACGAGCAGTACTTC.

The gene calls are TRBV29-1 and TRBJ2-5, with D maybe TRBD1 (5 bases). V was cut by 4 bases and J by 5 bases, with 11 bases left in between. The germline V gene has CDR1 SQVTM and CDR2 ANQGSEA. There are 12 residues in the CDR3. DNA for the CDR3: TGCAGCGTTGGGGGCGTGTTGGAGACCCAGTACTTC. Encoded protein: CSVGGVLETQYF.

This chain connects TRBV10-1 to TRBJ2-5, with TRBD1 matching over 8 bases. V gave up 9 bases and J gave up 4 bases; unmatched junction bases: 4. Germline V gene lookup returns CDR1 WNHNN and CDR2 SYGVQD (reference sequence). The CDR3 has 12 amino acids. CDR3 region: CARKDRGETQYF. As DNA, the CDR3 is TGCGCCAGGAAAGACAGGGGAGAGACCCAGTACTTC.

V is TRBV5-4 and J is TRBJ1-2; 8 nucleotides match TRBD1. The CDR3 runs to 14 residues. The V and J ends lost 0 bases and 6 bases, in that order; junction bases with no gene match: 4. Per germline, CDR1 SGHNT and CDR2 YYREEE (reference sequence). In DNA, the CDR3 is TGTGCCAGCAGCTTGGTGTCAGGGGGCGATGGCTACACCTTC. Its protein is CASSLVSGGDGYTF.

The chain has TRBV9 and TRBJ1-2, with D unclear. Germline V gene lookup returns CDR1 SGDLS and CDR2 YYNGEE. The CDR3 runs 14 residues. V gave up 0 bases and J gave up 2 bases, with 8 bases separating them. CDR3 nucleotide sequence: TGTGCCAGCAGCGTAGGGGTAGGAAACTATGGCTACACCTTC. This codes for CASSVGVGNYGYTF.

The chain joins TRBV7-8 to TRBJ1-4; no clear D gene. The V end lost 1 base, the J end lost 4 bases, and 10 bases lay between the germline ends. Per the germline V gene, CDR1 is SGHVS and CDR2 is FQNEAQ. The CDR3 extends over 15 amino acids. This chain's CDR3 is CASSLEGRRNEKLFF. The CDR3 nucleotides read TGTGCCAGCAGCTTAGAAGGGCGGCGTAATGAAAAACTGTTTTTT. The variable domain in full, with the rest retrieved from reference TRBV7-8 and TRBJ1-4, is GAGVSQSPRYKVAKRGQDVALRCDPISGHVSLFWYQQALGQGPEFLTYFQNEAQLDKSGLPSDRFFAERPEGSVSTLKIQRTQQEDSAVYLCASSLEGRRNEKLFFGSGTQLSVL.

The chain is built from TRBV28 and TRBJ1-5, with TRBD1 identical over 8 bases. This CDR3 is 14 amino acids long. The trim removed 8 bases at V and 3 bases at J, leaving 6 bases unmatched. Germline loops: CDR1 MDHEN, CDR2 SYDVKM. The CDR3 DNA reads TGTGCCAGCTCGACAGGGGCCGTCAATCAGCCCCAGCATTTT. Its translation is CASSTGAVNQPQHF. Combining the CDR3 with reference TRBV28 and TRBJ1-5 gives the whole variable domain DVKVTQSSRYLVKRTGEKVFLECVQDMDHENMFWYRQDPGLGLRLIYFSYDVKMKEKGDIPEGYSVSREKKERFSLILESASTNQTSMYLCASSTGAVNQPQHFGDGTRLSIL.